Reported below is one T cell receptor (beta chain). Antigen unknown. The data belong to a study of T cell responses to AZD1222 COVID-19 vaccine. Study-wide findings and caveats: Donors were chiefly white British, with a greater number of females, and clonal diversity was perhaps underestimated. With dominance at 160-218 and 743-854, vaccine-associated CD4 TCRs spanned spike. Elevations in Spike-specific TCR breadth and depth followed administration of two AZD1222 doses. Among spike-specific TCRs, nearly half reportedly target unmutated variant regions.

Repertoires were generated with immunoSEQ multiplex PCR, while TCRdb's copy carries only in-frame clones and drops some. Of under 200,000 clones in the sample, 92% were seen once. The CDR3 spans 13 residues. Germline CDR1 and CDR2: SGHRS and YFSETQ. Trimming took off 1 base at V and 0 bases at J, with 4 bases between the two ends. The TCR comes from an adult in good health. The sequences come from peripheral blood, collected on day 0 of MenACWY control vaccination. The J gene is TRBJ1-1, the V gene TRBV5-1; no firm D call. In DNA, the CDR3 is TGCGCCAGCAGCTTGATGGTGAACACTGAAGCTTTCTTT. This gives the protein CASSLMVNTEAFF.